This TCR beta chain comes out of a study of prognosis after radiotherapy for stage I lung cancer. V trimming: 6 bases; J trimming: 7 bases; junction bases outside the gene matches: 12. The length of the CDR3 is 14 residues. Looked up from germline, CDR1 is MNHGY and CDR2 is SVAAGI. TCR beta CDR3 amplification from genomic DNA was performed by two-round multiplex PCR. Amplification in first-round PCR relied on primers specific to each TRBV and TRBJ gene. TCRdb reprocessed the multiplex PCR reads via MiXCR and lists one record per CDR3 protein. The sample records around 28,000 distinct CDR3 sequences, roughly 52% being singletons. Worth noting for this clonotype: A single base is all that separates this from a far larger clone, so a read error is likely.

The source was PBMCs, collected before or after stereotactic body radiation therapy (not recorded which). This TCR derives from a donor aged 50 or older with non-small cell lung cancer. V gene TRBV6-9 combines with J gene TRBJ2-7; TRBD1 matches at 7 bases. The CDR3 loop is CASRAGTATVEQYF. DNA for the CDR3: TGTGCCAGCAGAGCCGGGACAGCCACCGTGGAGCAGTACTTC.